The text below deals with one TCR beta chain. Its antigen is as yet unknown. A read error likely explains this, since a far larger clone differs by one base. The CDR3 has 16 amino acids. CDR1 MNHEY and CDR2 SVGEGT come from the germline V gene. The record originates from a study of prognosis after radiotherapy for stage I lung cancer. Study as a whole: Enrollment began in 2018 and ended in the first half of 2019; the enrolled patients had stage I non-small cell lung cancer.

General study findings and limits: Medians of roughly 10,000 versus 7,000 showed unique TCR clone counts falling after stereotactic body radiation therapy. Some patients went on to develop distant metastases. Their Shannon entropy after stereotactic body radiation therapy was lower, and its change from baseline was also lower. Metastatic and non-metastatic patients reportedly diverged in TRBV and TRBJ gene usage.

Multiplex PCR in two rounds served to amplify TCR beta CDR3 from genomic DNA. Gene-specific TRBV and TRBJ primers were used in PCR round one. TCRdb processed the multiplex PCR reads anew with MiXCR; each CDR3 protein has one entry. The sample gives about 13,000 distinct CDR3 sequences, 43% of which show up once; roughly two fifths is in the top ten. This TCR came from a donor of 50 years or more with non-small cell lung cancer. The sample was PBMCs, taken before or after stereotactic body radiation therapy (not recorded which). This chain uses TRBV6-2 or TRBV6-3 with TRBJ2-3; TRBD2 matches at 11 bases. The CDR3 sequence is CATSDLSGGAPDTQYF. As DNA, the CDR3 is TGTGCCACCAGTGATCTTAGCGGGGGGGCACCCGATACGCAGTATTTT.